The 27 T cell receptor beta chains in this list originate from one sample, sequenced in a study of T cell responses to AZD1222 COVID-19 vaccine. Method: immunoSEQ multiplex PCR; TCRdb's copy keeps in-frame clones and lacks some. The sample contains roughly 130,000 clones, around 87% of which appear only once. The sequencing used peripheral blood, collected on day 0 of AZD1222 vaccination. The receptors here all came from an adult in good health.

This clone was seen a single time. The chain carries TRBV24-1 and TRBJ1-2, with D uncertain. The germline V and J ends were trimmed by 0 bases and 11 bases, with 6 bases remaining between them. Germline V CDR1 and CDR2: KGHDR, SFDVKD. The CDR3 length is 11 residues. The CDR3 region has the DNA TGTGCCACCAGTGATTTGATCCAATACACCTTC. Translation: CATSDLIQYTF.

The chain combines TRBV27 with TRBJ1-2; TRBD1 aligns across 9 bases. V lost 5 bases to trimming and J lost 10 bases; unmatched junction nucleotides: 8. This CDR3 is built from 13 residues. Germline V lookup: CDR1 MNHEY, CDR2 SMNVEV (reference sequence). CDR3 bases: TGTGCCAGCAGTCTAGGGGGACAGGGAGACTACACCTTC. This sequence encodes CASSLGGQGDYTF.

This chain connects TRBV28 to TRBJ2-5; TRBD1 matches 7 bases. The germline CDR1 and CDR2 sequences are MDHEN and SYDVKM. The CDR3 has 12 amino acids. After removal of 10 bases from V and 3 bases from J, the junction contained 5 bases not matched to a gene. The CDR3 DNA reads TGTGCCATCCTCGGGACAGAAGAGACCCAGTACTTC. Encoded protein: CAILGTEETQYF. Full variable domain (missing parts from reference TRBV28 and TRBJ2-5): DVKVTQSSRYLVKRTGEKVFLECVQDMDHENMFWYRQDPGLGLRLIYFSYDVKMKEKGDIPEGYSVSREKKERFSLILESASTNQTSMYLCAILGTEETQYFGPGTRLLVL.

The CDR3 DNA reads TGTGCCAGCAGCTTGGATATTAGCACAGATACGCAGTATTTT. It yields the protein CASSLDISTDTQYF. The rearrangement uses TRBV5-4 and TRBJ2-3; D gene unclear. This CDR3 has 14 amino acids. Trimming pared 0 bases from V and 0 bases from J, leaving 5 bases between. The germline gives CDR1 SGHNT, CDR2 YYREEE (reference sequence).

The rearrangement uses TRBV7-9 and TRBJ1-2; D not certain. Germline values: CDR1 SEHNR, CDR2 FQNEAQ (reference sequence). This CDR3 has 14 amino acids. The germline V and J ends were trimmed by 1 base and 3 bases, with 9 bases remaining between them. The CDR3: CASSLVLTDYGYTF. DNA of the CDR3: TGTGCCAGCAGCTTAGTCCTGACGGACTATGGCTACACCTTC.

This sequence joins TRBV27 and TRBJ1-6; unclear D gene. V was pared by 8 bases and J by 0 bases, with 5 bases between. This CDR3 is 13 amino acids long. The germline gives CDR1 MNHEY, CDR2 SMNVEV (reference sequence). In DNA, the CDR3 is TGTGCCAGCGCAGACTCCTATAATTCACCCCTCCACTTT. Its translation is CASADSYNSPLHF.

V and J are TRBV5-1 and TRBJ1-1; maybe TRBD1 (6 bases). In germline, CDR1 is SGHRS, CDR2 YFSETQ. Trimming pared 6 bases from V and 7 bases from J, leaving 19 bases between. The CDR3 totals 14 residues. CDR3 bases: TGCGCCAGCATCCCCCCGGGGGGCCGACGTGAAGCTTTCTTT. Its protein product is CASIPPGGRREAFF.

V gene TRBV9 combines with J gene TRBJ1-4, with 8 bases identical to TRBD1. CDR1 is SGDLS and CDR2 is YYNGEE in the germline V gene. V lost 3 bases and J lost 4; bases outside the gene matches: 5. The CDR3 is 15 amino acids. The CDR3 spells CASSAQGGFNEKLFF. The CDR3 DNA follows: TGTGCCAGCAGCGCACAGGGGGGGTTTAATGAAAAACTGTTTTTT.

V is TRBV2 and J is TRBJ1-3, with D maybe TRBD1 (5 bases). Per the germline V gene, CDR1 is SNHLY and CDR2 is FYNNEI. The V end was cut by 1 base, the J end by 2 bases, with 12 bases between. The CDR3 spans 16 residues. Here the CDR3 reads CASSEVSGAAGNTIYF. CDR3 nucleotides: TGTGCCAGCAGTGAAGTTAGCGGGGCGGCTGGAAACACCATATATTTT.

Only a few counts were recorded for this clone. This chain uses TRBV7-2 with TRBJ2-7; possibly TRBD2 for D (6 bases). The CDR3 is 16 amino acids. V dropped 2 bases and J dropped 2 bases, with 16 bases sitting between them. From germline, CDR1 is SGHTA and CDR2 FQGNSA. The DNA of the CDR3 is TGTGCCAGCAGCTTAATAACCGGGAGTTCCGCCTACGAGCAGTACTTC. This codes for CASSLITGSSAYEQYF.

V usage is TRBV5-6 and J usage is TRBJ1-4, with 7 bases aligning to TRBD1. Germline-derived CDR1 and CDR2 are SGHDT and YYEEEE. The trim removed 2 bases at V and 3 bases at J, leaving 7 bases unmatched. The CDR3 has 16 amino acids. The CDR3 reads CASSFLTGVANEKLFF. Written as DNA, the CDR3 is TGTGCCAGCAGCTTTTTAACAGGGGTAGCTAATGAAAAACTGTTTTTT.

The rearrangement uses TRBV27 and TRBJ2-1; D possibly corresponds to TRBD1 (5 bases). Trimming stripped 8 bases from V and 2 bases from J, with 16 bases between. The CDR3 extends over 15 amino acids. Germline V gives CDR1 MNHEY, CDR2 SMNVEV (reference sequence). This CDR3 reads CASGASPWAYNEQFF. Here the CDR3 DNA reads TGTGCCAGCGGGGCTAGTCCATGGGCCTACAATGAGCAGTTCTTC.

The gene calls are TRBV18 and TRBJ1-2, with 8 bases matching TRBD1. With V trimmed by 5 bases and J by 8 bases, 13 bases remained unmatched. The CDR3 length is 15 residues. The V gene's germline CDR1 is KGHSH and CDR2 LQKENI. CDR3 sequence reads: CASSDGNRGMKGYTF. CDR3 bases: TGTGCCAGCTCAGACGGGAACAGGGGGATGAAGGGCTACACCTTC.

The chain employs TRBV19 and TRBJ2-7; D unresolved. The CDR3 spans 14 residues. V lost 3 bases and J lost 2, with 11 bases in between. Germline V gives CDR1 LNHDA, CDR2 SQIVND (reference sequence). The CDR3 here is CASSILGTPYEQYF. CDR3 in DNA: TGTGCCAGTAGTATTTTGGGAACCCCCTACGAGCAGTACTTC.

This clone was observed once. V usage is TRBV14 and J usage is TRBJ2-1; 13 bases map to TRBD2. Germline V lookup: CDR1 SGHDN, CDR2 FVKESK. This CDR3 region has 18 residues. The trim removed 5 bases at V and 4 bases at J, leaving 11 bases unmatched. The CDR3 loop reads CASSSSIGLAGEYNEQFF. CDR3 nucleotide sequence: TGTGCCAGCAGCTCCTCCATTGGACTAGCGGGGGAATACAATGAGCAGTTCTTC.

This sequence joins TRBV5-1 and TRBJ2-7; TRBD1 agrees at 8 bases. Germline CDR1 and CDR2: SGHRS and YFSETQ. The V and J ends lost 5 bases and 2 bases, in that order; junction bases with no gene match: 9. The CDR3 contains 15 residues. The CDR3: CASRPGTGVPYEQYF. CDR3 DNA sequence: TGCGCCAGCAGACCGGGGACAGGCGTTCCCTACGAGCAGTACTTC. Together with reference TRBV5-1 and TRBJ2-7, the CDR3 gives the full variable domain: KAGVTQTPRYLIKTRGQQVTLSCSPISGHRSVSWYQQTPGQGLQFLFEYFSETQRNKGNFPGRFSGRQFSNSRSEMNVSTLELGDSALYLCASRPGTGVPYEQYFGPGTRLTVT.

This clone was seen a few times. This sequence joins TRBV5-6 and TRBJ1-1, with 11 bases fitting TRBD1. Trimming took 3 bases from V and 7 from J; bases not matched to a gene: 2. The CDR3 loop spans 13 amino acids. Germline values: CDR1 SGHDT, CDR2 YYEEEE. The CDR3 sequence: CASSWTGGVEAFF. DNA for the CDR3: TGTGCCAGCAGCTGGACAGGGGGCGTTGAAGCTTTCTTT.

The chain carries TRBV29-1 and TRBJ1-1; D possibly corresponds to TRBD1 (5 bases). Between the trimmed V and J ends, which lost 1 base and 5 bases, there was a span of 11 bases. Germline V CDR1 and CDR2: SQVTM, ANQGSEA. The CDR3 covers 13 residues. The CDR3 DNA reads TGCAGCGTTGAAGTGCGGGGGGGGACTGAAGCTTTCTTT. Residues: CSVEVRGGTEAFF.

The CDR3 coding sequence is TGCGCCAGCAGCTTTACGGGGACAGGGAAGATTAAGAAGGAGACCCAGTACTTC. Residues: CASSFTGTGKIKKETQYF. The J gene is TRBJ2-5, the V gene TRBV5-1, with TRBD1 identical over 9 bases. The CDR3 runs to 18 residues. The germline gives CDR1 SGHRS, CDR2 YFSETQ. The V segment lost 2 bases and the J segment 5 bases; nucleotides outside the gene matches: 16.

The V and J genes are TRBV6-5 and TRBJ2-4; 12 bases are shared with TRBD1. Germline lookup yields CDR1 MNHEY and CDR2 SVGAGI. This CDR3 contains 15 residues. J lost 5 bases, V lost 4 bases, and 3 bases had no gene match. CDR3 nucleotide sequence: TGTGCCAGCAGTTCCGGGACAGGGGGCCAAAACATTCAGTACTTC. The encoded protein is CASSSGTGGQNIQYF.

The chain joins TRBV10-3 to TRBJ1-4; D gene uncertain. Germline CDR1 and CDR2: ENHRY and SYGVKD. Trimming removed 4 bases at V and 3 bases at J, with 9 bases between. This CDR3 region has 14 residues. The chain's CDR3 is CAISAAGANEKLFF. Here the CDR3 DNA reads TGTGCCATCAGTGCCGCAGGAGCTAATGAAAAACTGTTTTTT.

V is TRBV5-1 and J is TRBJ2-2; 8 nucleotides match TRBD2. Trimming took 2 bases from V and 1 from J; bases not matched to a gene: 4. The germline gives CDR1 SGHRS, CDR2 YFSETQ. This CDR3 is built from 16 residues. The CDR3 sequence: CASSFGGARNTGELFF. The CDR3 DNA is TGCGCCAGCAGCTTCGGGGGGGCTAGGAACACCGGGGAGCTGTTTTTT.

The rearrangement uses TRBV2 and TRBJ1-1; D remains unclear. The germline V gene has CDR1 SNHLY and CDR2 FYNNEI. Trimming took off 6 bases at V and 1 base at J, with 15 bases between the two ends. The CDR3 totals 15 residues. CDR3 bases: TGTGCCAGCAGCGTAGGCCGGATGTCGAACACTGAAGCTTTCTTT. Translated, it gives CASSVGRMSNTEAFF.

CDR3 DNA: TGTGCCAGTCGAGATGGCGGGAGCAAAGGCGATTCCTACAATGAGCAGTTCTTC. It translates to CASRDGGSKGDSYNEQFF. The chain is built from TRBV19 and TRBJ2-1; 7 nucleotides match TRBD2. Germline CDR1 is LNHDA and CDR2 is SQIVND (reference sequence). The V gene end was trimmed by 8 bases and the J gene end by 1 base; junction bases not matched to a gene: 17. The CDR3 runs 18 residues.

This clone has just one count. Here the CDR3 DNA reads TGTGCCAGTAGGCTACAGGGAGGGGTCAATCAGCCCCAGCATTTT. It codes for CASRLQGGVNQPQHF. The chain combines TRBV19 with TRBJ1-5; D might be TRBD1 (6 bases). Germline V CDR1 and CDR2: LNHDA, SQIVND (reference sequence). V lost 6 bases and J 3 bases, leaving 15 bases between the germline ends. This CDR3 contains 15 residues.

This CDR3 reads CASSLGQYDEKLFF. The CDR3 DNA is TGCGCCAGCAGCTTGGGACAGTACGATGAAAAACTGTTTTTT. The chain couples TRBV5-1 to TRBJ1-4; D is perhaps TRBD1 (5 bases). V was cut by 0 bases and J by 6 bases, with 9 bases left in between. Germline CDR1 reads SGHRS; CDR2 reads YFSETQ. CDR3 size: 14 residues.

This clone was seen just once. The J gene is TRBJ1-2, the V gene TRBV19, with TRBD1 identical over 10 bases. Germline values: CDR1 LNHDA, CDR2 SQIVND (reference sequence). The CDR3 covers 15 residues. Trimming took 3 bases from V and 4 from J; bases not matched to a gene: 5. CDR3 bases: TGTGCCAGTAGTATCGACAGGGGGCATACCTATGGCTACACCTTC. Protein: CASSIDRGHTYGYTF.